This is a list of T cell receptor beta chains from one sample in a study of cytomegalovirus exposure and HLA in healthy donors. Data came from immunoSEQ multiplex PCR; TCRdb stores just in-frame clones and leaves some out. The sample consists of 200,000 to 250,000 clones, less than 80% of them appearing once. The sequencing input was PBMCs. The receptors originated from a girl aged 2-10 years in good health and CMV-seronegative. The CDR3 runs from the conserved cysteine through the conserved F or W. The order of the fields is V gene, J gene, D gene, CDR3 protein. The D gene is left open where the match is weak.

TRBV5-4,TRBJ2-4,TRBD2,CASSLGLAGDQNIQYF
TRBV2,TRBJ2-3,TRBD2,CASSPLAGADTQYF
TRBV10-3,TRBJ2-7,TRBD2,CAISVGLAAGSYEQYF
TRBV7-9,TRBJ2-1,TRBD2,CSSYTSGGGEQFF
TRBV5-1,TRBJ2-5,.,CASSGGQLEETQYF
TRBV29-1,TRBJ1-2,.,CSVVPGGHGYTF
TRBV30,TRBJ1-1,.,CAGRTAPNTEAFF
TRBV5-1,TRBJ2-5,.,CASSLAGRDQETQYF
TRBV11-2,TRBJ2-7,TRBD2,CASSLIILAGTYEQYF
TRBV5-5,TRBJ1-4,TRBD1,CASSADRVREKLFF
TRBV9,TRBJ2-2,TRBD2,CASSPYGSSGITGELFF
TRBV9,TRBJ1-2,TRBD1,CASSRGQGVGYGYTF
TRBV6-1,TRBJ2-1,.,CASSQASYDNEQFF
TRBV9,TRBJ2-3,.,CASSVGLPSDTQYF
TRBV7-9,TRBJ2-3,TRBD1,CASSPRGRASTTDTQYF
TRBV19,TRBJ1-5,TRBD1,CASSIGPRDWTGNSNQPQHF
TRBV29-1,TRBJ2-1,.,CSVREREQFF
TRBV6-1,TRBJ2-1,.,CASSEGGINHNEQFF
TRBV10-1,TRBJ1-1,TRBD1,CASTGGRGGQGIAEAFF
TRBV27,TRBJ2-1,TRBD2,CASSLSGTSGYNEQFF
TRBV27,TRBJ2-2,.,CASGAGSNTGELFF
TRBV19,TRBJ2-5,TRBD2,CASNSGLAQETQYF
TRBV16,TRBJ1-1,.,CASSQSQGLTEAFF
TRBV5-1,TRBJ1-3,.,CARQGTSGNTIYF
TRBV2,TRBJ1-2,.,CASSERSNYGYTF
TRBV2,TRBJ1-6,.,CASSGGSTEKGNSPLHF
TRBV18,TRBJ2-7,TRBD1,CASSRTGTGQTYEQYF
TRBV18,TRBJ1-2,TRBD1,CASTSSGGTLYGYTF
TRBV5-6,TRBJ2-7,.,CASSSRIRRQSYEQYF
TRBV2,TRBJ2-5,.,CASSPTRGETQYF
TRBV4-2,TRBJ2-5,TRBD2,CASRPSGGASETQYF
TRBV30,TRBJ1-4,.,CAWRAPGLTSFATNEKLFF
TRBV5-4,TRBJ1-2,TRBD1,CASSTYRGRWDGYTF
TRBV19,TRBJ1-1,.,CASSMGRKNTEAFF
TRBV5-1,TRBJ2-3,TRBD2,CASSWETSGGTSTDTQYF
TRBV6-6,TRBJ2-7,.,CASSYSRDTHSYEQYF
TRBV6-1,TRBJ2-3,.,CASSEFRSADTQYF
TRBV25-1,TRBJ1-1,.,CASSEIGGKAEAFF
TRBV5-5,TRBJ2-1,.,CASSSRGGHNEQFF
TRBV5-1,TRBJ1-3,.,CASSLSGASGGNTIYF
TRBV2,TRBJ2-7,.,CASSVMEGYEQYF
TRBV6-5,TRBJ2-1,TRBD2,CASSYRQLAGGIEQFF
TRBV5-1,TRBJ2-3,.,CASSLDGAPRADTQYF
TRBV4-1,TRBJ2-7,.,CASSHPDSYEQYF
TRBV4-1,TRBJ2-1,TRBD2,CASSQEVAGSSYNEQFF
TRBV19,TRBJ2-1,TRBD2,CASMASSGLSNEQFF
TRBV10-3,TRBJ1-2,TRBD1,CATLNGDSLYTDYGYTF